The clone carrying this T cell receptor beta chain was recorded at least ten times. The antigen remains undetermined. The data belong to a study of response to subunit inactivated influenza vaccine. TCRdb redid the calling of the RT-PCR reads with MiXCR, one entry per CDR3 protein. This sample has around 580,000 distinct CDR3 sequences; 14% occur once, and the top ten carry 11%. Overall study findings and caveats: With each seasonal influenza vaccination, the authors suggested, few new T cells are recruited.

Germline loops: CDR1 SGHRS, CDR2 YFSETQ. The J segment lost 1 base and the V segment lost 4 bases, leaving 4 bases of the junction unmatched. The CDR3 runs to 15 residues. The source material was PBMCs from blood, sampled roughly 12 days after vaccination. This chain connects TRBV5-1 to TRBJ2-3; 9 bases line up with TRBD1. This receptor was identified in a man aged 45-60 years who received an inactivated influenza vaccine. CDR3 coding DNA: TGCGCCAGCAGCGGGGGGACAGGGCGCACAGATACGCAGTATTTT. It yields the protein CASSGGTGRTDTQYF.